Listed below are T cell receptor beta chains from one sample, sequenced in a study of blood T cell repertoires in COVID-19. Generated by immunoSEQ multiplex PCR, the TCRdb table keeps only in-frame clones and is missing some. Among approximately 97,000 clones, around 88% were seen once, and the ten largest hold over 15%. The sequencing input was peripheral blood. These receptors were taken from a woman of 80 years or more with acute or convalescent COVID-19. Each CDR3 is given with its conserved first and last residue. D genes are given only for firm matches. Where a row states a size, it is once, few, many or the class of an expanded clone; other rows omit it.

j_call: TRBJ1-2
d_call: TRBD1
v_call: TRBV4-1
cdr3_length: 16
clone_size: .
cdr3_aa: CASSQVGTGGVYGYTF
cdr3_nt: TGCGCCAGCAGCCAAGTGGGGACAGGGGGAGTTTATGGCTACACCTTC

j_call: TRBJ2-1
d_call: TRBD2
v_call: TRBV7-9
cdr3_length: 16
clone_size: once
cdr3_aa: CASSSPSGAPYNEQFF
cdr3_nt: TGTGCCAGCAGCTCCCCTAGCGGGGCTCCTTACAATGAGCAGTTCTTC

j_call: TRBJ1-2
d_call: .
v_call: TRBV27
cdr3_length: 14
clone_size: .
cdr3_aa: CASSFAGGWDGYTF
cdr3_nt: TGTGCCAGCAGTTTTGCGGGAGGCTGGGATGGCTACACCTTC

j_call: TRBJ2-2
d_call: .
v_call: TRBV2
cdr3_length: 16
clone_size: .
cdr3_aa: CASSGEQGRVTGELFF
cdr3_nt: TGTGCCAGCAGCGGGGAACAGGGTCGTGTCACCGGGGAGCTGTTTTTT

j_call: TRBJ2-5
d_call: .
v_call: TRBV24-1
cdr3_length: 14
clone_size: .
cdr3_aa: CATSETGRQETQYF
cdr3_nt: TGTGCCACCAGTGAAACAGGTCGGCAAGAGACCCAGTACTTC

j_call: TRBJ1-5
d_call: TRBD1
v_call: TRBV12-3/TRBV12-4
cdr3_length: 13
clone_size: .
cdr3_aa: CASSPTGLGPQHF
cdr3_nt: TGTGCCAGCAGCCCGACAGGGCTGGGGCCCCAGCATTTT

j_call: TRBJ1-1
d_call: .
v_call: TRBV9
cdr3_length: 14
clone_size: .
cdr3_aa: CASSVVQGSAEAFF
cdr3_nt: TGTGCCAGCAGCGTAGTTCAGGGGTCGGCTGAAGCTTTCTTT

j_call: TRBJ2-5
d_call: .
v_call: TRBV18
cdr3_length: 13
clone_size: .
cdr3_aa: CASSPRQSETQYF
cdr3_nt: TGTGCCAGCTCACCGAGACAGAGCGAGACCCAGTACTTC

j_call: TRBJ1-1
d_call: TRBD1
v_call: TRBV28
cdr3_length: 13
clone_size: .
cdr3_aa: CASRLRGLTEAFF
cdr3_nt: TGTGCCAGCCGACTCAGGGGGCTCACTGAAGCTTTCTTT

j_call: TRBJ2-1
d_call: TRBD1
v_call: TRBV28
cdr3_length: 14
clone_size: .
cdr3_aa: CASRGQGAYNEQFF
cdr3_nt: TGTGCCAGCAGGGGACAGGGGGCCTACAATGAGCAGTTCTTC

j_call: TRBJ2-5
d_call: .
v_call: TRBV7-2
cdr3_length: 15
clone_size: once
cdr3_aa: CASSLIRGTLETQYF
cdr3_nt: TGTGCCAGCAGCTTAATCCGGGGTACTCTGGAGACCCAGTACTTC

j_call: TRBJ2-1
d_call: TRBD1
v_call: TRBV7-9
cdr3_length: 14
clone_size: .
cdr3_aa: CASSPDRGDYEQFF
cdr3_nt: TGTGCCAGCAGCCCGGACAGGGGGGACTATGAGCAGTTCTTC

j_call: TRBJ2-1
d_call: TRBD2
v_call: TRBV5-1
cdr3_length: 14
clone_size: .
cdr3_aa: CASRPTSGGNEQFF
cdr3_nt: TGCGCCAGCAGACCGACTAGCGGGGGAAATGAGCAGTTCTTC

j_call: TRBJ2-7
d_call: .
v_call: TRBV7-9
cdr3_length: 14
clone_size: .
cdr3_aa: CASSPPRVSYEQYF
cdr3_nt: TGTGCCAGCAGCCCCCCGAGGGTCTCCTACGAGCAGTACTTC

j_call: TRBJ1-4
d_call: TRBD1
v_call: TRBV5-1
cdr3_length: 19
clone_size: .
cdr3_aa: CASSPLGQGARGANEKLFF
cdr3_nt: TGCGCCAGCAGCCCCTTAGGGCAGGGGGCGCGAGGAGCTAATGAAAAACTGTTTTTT

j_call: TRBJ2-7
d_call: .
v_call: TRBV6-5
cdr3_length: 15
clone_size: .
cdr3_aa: CASSFGQKNSYEQYF
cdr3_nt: TGTGCCAGCAGTTTCGGACAAAAAAATTCCTACGAGCAGTACTTC

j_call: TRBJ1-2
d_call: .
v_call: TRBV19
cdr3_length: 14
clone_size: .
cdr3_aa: CASIPTATNYGYTF
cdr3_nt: TGTGCCAGTATCCCGACAGCTACTAACTATGGCTACACCTTC

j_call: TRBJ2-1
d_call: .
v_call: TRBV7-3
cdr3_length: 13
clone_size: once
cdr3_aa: CASSLSGYNEQFF
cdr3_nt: TGTGCCAGCAGCTTATCGGGGTACAATGAGCAGTTCTTC

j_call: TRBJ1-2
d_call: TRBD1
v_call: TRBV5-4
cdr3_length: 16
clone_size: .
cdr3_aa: CASSLVGTGDGDGYTF
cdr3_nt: TGTGCCAGCAGCTTGGTGGGGACAGGGGATGGGGATGGCTACACCTTC